The 3 T cell receptor beta chains reported below all come from one sample, sequenced in a study of cytomegalovirus exposure and HLA in healthy donors. Profiling relied on immunoSEQ multiplex PCR, and the TCRdb table lists in-frame clones only, not all of them. The sample has about 130,000 clones, around 90% seen once; the top ten hold 1.5% to 2%. Sequencing was done on a sample of PBMCs. The receptors were gathered from a woman under 30 in good health and CMV-seronegative.

V gene TRBV1 combines with J gene TRBJ2-1; no DNA check was done on the table's D call, TRBD2. TRBV1 is an annotated pseudogene. The CDR3 is made up of 18 amino acids. This CDR3 is CTSSQSHISGSSYNEQFF. In DNA form, the CDR3 reads TGCACCAGCAGCCAATCCCACATTAGCGGGAGCTCCTACAATGAGCAGTTCTTC.

V gene TRBV7-8 combines with J gene TRBJ2-5, with a tentative D call TRBD2 (6 bases). The CDR3 extends over 17 amino acids. CDR1 and CDR2 from the germline V gene are SGHVS and FQNEAQ. The V and J ends lost 2 bases and 1 base respectively, with 17 bases between them. This CDR3 is CASSLRGFGVSQETQYF. Here the CDR3 DNA reads TGTGCCAGCAGCTTACGGGGGTTTGGTGTGAGCCAAGAGACCCAGTACTTC. The complete variable domain, with remaining parts taken from reference TRBV7-8 and TRBJ2-5, reads GAGVSQSPRYKVAKRGQDVALRCDPISGHVSLFWYQQALGQGPEFLTYFQNEAQLDKSGLPSDRFFAERPEGSVSTLKIQRTQQEDSAVYLCASSLRGFGVSQETQYFGPGTRLLVL.

The gene calls are TRBV5-4 and TRBJ1-1, with 9 nucleotides matching TRBD1. The CDR3 spans 13 residues. The V gene's germline CDR1 is SGHNT and CDR2 YYREEE (reference sequence). Germline trimming cut 5 bases from V and 4 bases from J; bases unmatched to any gene: 3. The CDR3, as DNA: TGTGCCAGCAGACGGACAGGGGCCACTGAAGCTTTCTTT. Its protein product is CASRRTGATEAFF. The whole variable domain, remainder taken from reference TRBV5-4 and TRBJ1-1, is ETGVTQSPTHLIKTRGQQVTLRCSSQSGHNTVSWYQQALGQGPQFIFQYYREEENGRGNFPPRFSGLQFPNYSSELNVNALELDDSALYLCASRRTGATEAFFGQGTRLTVV.